This T cell receptor (beta chain) was profiled in a study of blood T cells in healthy people across ages. Across the study: Every two T cells gave about one barcoded beta molecule via template switching. Study-wide points: Per million T cells, TCR beta diversity dropped about linearly as age rose.

Caucasian individuals from Russia who were healthy and aged about 6 to 95 acted as donors. Every participating donor contributed approximately 9.5 milliliters of peripheral blood through a draw. Primers used in a second PCR of about 6 to 11 cycles were a sample-barcoded 5' primer and a J-beta primer mix. One entry per CDR3 protein, called by TCRdb with MiXCR from the 5' RACE reads. Found here are about 800,000 distinct CDR3 sequences, 35% to 50% of them singletons; the top ten hold less than 20%. Trimming left V 4 bases short and J 2 bases short, with 8 bases between. The germline V gene has CDR1 MNHNS and CDR2 SASEGT. CDR3 length equals 13 residues. This clonotype was seen more than once but under ten times. Its matching antigen is unknown.

The source of this sequence is a man aged 80 or over in good health. The chain is built from TRBV6-1 and TRBJ2-5, with unresolved D. The sequencing input was blood. CDR3 amino acids: CASSATSQETQYF. The CDR3 DNA reads as TGTGCCAGCAGTGCGACAAGTCAAGAGACCCAGTACTTC.